This T cell receptor (beta chain) was observed in a study of CD8 T cells in Susac syndrome. Germline V gene sequence: CDR1 DFQATT, CDR2 SNEGSKA (reference sequence). The CDR3 totals 16 residues. The J segment lost 3 bases and the V segment lost 5 bases, leaving 11 bases of the junction unmatched. CD8+ and CD4+ blood T cells underwent TCR beta sequencing. The RNA input was roughly 0.45 to 1 ug, and it was reverse transcribed with random hexamers. TCRdb recomputed calls from the immunoSEQ multiplex PCR reads with MiXCR, one row per CDR3 protein. The sample shows under 200,000 distinct CDR3 sequences, 90% to 95% of them seen only once.

J is TRBJ2-2 and V is TRBV20-1, with 8 bases matching TRBD2. Sequencing was performed on CD4+ T cells from PBMCs. This TCR was sampled from a human donor with Susac syndrome. DNA of the CDR3: TGCAGTGCTCGCCCTGGGGCGGGGGGAGACACCGGGGAGCTGTTTTTT. This encodes CSARPGAGGDTGELFF.